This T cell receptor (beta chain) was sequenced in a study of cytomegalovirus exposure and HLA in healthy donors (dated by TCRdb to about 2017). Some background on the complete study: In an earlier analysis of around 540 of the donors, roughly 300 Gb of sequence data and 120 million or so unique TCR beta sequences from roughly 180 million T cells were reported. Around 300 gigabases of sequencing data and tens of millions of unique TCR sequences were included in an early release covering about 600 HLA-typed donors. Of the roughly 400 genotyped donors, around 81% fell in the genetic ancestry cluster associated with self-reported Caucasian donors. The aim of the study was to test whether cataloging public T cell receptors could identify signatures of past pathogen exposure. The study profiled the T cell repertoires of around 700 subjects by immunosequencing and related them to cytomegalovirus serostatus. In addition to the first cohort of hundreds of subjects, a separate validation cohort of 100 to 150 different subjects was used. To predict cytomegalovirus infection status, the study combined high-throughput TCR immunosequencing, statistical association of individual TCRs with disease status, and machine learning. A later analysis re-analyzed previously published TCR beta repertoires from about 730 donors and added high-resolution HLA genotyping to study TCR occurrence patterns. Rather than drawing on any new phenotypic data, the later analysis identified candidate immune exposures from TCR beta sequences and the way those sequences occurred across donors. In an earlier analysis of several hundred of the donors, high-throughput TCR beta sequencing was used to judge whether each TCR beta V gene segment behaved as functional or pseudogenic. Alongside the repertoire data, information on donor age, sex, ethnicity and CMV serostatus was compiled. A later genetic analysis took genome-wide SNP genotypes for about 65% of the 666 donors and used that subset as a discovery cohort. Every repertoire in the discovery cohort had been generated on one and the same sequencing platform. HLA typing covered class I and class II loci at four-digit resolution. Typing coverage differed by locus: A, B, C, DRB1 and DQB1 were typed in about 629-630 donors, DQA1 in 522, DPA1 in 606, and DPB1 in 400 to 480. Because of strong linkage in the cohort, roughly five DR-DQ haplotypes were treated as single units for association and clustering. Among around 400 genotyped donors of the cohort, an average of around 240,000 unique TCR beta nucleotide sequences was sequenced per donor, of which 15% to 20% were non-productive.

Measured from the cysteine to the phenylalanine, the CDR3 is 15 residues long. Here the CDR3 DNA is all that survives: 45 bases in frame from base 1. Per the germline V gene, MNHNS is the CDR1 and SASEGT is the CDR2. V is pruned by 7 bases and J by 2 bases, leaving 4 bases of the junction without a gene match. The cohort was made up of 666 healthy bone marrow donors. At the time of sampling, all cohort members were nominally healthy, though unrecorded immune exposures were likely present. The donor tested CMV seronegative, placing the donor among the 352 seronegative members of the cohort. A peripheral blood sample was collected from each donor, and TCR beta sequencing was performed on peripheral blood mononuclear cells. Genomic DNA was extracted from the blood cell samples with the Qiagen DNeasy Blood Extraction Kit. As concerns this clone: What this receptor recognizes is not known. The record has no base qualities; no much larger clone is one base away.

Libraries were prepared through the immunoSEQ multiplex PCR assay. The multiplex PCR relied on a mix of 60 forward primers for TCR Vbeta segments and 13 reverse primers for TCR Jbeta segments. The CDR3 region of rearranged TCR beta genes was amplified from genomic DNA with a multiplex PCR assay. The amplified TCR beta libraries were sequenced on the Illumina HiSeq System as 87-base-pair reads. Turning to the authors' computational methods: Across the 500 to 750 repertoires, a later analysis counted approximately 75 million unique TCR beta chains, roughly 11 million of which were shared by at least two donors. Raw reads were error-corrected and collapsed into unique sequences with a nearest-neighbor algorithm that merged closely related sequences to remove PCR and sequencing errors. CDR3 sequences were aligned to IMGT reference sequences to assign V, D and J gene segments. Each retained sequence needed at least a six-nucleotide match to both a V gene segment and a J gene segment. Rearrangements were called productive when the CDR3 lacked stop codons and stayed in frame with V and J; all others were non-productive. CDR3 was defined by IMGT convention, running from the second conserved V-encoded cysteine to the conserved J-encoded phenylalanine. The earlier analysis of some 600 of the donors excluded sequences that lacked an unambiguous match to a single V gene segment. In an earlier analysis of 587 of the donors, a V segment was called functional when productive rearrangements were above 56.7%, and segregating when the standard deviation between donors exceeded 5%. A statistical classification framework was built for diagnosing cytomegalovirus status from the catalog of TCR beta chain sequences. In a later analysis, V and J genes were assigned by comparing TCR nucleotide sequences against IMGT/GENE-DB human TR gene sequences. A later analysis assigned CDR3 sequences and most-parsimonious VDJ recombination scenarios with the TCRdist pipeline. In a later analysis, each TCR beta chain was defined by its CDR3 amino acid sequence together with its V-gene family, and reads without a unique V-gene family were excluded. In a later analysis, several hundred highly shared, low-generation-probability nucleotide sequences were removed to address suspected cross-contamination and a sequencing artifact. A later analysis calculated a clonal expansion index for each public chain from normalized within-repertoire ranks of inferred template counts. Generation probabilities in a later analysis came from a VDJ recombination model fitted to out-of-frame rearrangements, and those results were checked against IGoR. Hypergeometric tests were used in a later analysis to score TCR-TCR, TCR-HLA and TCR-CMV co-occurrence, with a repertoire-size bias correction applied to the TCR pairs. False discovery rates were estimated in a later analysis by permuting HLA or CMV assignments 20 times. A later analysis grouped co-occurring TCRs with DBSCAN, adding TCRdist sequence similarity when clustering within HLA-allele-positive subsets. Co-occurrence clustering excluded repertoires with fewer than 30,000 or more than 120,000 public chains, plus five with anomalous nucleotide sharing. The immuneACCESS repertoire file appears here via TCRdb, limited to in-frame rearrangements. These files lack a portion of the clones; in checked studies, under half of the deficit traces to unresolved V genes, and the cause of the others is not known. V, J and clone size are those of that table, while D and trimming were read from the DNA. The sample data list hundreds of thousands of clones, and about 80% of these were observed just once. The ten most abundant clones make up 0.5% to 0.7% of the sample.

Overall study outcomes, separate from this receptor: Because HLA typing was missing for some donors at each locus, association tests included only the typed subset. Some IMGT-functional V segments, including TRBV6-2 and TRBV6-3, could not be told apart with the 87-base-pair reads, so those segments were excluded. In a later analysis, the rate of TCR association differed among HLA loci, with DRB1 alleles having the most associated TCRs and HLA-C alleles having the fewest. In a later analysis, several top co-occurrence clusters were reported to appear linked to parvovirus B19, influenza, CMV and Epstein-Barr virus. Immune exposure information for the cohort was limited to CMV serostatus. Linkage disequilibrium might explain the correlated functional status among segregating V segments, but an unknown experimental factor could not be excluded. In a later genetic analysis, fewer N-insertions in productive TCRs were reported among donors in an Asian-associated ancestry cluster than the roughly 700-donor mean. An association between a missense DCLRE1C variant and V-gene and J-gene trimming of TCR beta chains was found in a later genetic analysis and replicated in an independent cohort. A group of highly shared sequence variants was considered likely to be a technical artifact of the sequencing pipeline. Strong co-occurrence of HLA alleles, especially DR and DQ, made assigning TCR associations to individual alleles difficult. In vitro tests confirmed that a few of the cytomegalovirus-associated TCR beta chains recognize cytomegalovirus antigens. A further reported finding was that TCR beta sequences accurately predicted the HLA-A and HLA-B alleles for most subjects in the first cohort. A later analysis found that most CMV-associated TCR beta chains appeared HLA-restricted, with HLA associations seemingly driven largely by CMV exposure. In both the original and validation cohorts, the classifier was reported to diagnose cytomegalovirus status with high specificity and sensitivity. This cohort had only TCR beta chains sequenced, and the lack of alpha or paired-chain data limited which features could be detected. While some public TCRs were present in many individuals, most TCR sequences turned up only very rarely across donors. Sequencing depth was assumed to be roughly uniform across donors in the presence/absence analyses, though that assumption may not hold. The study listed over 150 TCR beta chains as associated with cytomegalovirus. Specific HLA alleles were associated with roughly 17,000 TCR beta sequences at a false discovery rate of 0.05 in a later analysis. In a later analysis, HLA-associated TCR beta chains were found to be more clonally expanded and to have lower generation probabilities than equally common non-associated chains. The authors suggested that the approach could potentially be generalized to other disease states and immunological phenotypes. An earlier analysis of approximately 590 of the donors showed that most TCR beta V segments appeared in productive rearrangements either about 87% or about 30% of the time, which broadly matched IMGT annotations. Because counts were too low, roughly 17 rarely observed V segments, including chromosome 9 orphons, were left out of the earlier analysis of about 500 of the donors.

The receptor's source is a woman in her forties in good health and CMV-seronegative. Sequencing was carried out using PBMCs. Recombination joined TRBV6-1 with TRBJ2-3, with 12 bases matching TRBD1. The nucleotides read TGTGCCAGCACCGGGACAGGGGGCTTCACAGATACGCAGTATTTT. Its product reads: CASTGTGGFTDTQYF.